This T cell receptor beta chain emerged from a study of T cell changes during pregnancy in multiple sclerosis. The germline gives CDR1 GTSNPN, CDR2 SVGIG (reference sequence). V was clipped by 2 bases and J by 2 bases, with 10 bases between them. The CDR3 length is 13 residues. Sequencing used immunoSEQ multiplex PCR; TCRdb keeps in-frame clones, though not all of them. Of about 50,000 clones in the sample, around 94% were seen once. The sequence was collected from a female donor with multiple sclerosis, enrolled in a pregnancy study. V gene TRBV30 combines with J gene TRBJ2-7; TRBD1 is a possible D gene (6 bases). Source: CD4+ T cells from peripheral blood mononuclear cells, taken in the third trimester of pregnancy. The CDR3 spells CAWSKQGPYEQYF. The DNA of the CDR3 is TGTGCCTGGAGTAAACAGGGCCCCTACGAGCAGTACTTC.